This TCR beta chain was identified during a study of shared clonotypes between healthy human individuals. Study background: The composition of the donors was a couple of women and a few men aged 18 to 49.

This clone was observed once. Its antigen is undetermined. The method was immunoSEQ multiplex PCR; TCRdb's version includes in-frame clones alone and lacks a portion of them. The sample consists of around 1.6 million clones, nearly 99% of them appearing once. Germline V gene data show CDR1 as LNHDA and CDR2 as SQIVND (reference sequence). V lost 6 bases to trimming and J lost 7 bases, with 12 bases between them. The CDR3 consists of 12 residues. Study-level results: A handful of donors had around 5% of their naive CD4 clonotypes in common.

Sequenced: naive CD4+ T cells sorted from blood. Subset indicated: CD45RA+ positively selected. V gene TRBV19 combines with J gene TRBJ1-2; D is unresolved. The origin of this receptor is a man in his thirties or forties in good health. The CDR3 protein is CASRASGPGYTF. The CDR3 DNA follows: TGTGCCAGTAGGGCCTCGGGCCCTGGCTACACCTTC.